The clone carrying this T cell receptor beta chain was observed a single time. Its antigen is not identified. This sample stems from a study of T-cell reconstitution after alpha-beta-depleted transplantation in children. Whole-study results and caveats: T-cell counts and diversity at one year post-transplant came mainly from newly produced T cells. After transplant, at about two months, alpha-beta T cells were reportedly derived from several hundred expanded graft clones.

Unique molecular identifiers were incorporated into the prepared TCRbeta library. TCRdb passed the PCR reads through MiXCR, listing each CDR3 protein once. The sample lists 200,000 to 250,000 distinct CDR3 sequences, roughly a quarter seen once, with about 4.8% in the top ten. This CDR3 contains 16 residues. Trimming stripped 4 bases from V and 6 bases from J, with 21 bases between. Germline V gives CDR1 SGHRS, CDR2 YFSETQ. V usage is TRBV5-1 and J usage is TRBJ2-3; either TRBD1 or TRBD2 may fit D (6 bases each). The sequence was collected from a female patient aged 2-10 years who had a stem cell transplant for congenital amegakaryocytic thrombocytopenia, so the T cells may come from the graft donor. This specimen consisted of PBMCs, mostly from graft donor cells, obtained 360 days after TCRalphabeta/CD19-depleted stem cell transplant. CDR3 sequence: CASSSPGPGGPDTQYF. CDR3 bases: TGCGCCAGCAGCAGCCCGGGCCCCGGGGGCCCCGATACGCAGTATTTT.